The rows below give T cell receptor beta chains drawn from one sample of a study of regulatory T cells in long-lasting Graves disease. Using its own MiXCR run on the multiplex PCR reads, TCRdb lists one record per CDR3 protein. The sample includes about 460,000 distinct CDR3 sequences, approximately 22% seen only once; the top ten take around 13%. The starting material was peripheral blood mononuclear cells (PBMCs), obtained when the disease was refractory, from a patient treated with antithyroid drugs. The receptors originated from a female donor with Graves disease. The CDR3 runs from the conserved cysteine through the conserved F or W. A D gene is named only where the DNA matches it firmly. The listing skips clone size in some rows; elsewhere it reads once, few, many or a size class.

>TRBV19|16|TRBJ1-1|many|.
CASSMKTGGGNTEAFF
TGTGCCAGTAGTATGAAGACAGGAGGAGGGAACACTGAAGCTTTCTTT
>TRBV29-1|13|TRBJ2-2|few|.
CSVASGGTGELFF
TGCAGCGTTGCGTCGGGTGGCACCGGGGAGCTGTTTTTT
>TRBV28|15|TRBJ1-2|many|.
CASSPLSSAFGGYTF
TGTGCCAGCAGTCCCCTATCTTCCGCCTTCGGCGGCTACACCTTC
>TRBV28|14|TRBJ1-1|many|.
CASSAAGGNTEAFF
TGTGCCAGCAGTGCCGCAGGAGGAAACACTGAAGCTTTCTTT
>TRBV6-5|14|TRBJ1-4|.|TRBD1
CASSYGTASEKLFF
TGTGCCAGCAGTTACGGGACAGCGAGTGAAAAACTGTTTTTT
>TRBV13|16|TRBJ2-2|.|.
CASSNRAFLSTGELFF
TGTGCCAGCAGCAACCGAGCGTTCCTGAGCACCGGGGAGCTGTTTTTT
>TRBV20-1|14|TRBJ2-7|.|.
CSARSLKSSYEQYF
TGCAGTGCCAGATCACTAAAGAGCTCCTACGAGCAGTACTTC
>TRBV6-2/TRBV6-3|13|TRBJ2-2|few|.
CASSYTGTGELFF
TGTGCCAGCAGTTATACGGGCACCGGGGAGCTGTTTTTT
>TRBV6-9|15|TRBJ1-1|.|.
CASSYETSGNTEAFF
TGTGCCAGCAGTTACGAAACTTCAGGGAACACTGAAGCTTTCTTT
>TRBV20-1|11|TRBJ1-1|.|.
CSATSRQEAFF
TGCAGTGCGACAAGTAGACAAGAAGCTTTCTTT
>TRBV28|15|TRBJ2-7|many|TRBD2
CASSQSSGGGYEQYF
TGTGCCAGCAGTCAATCGTCGGGGGGAGGCTACGAGCAGTACTTC
>TRBV12-3/TRBV12-4|13|TRBJ1-1|.|.
CASSLNRASRAFF
TGTGCCAGCAGTTTAAATAGGGCCAGTAGAGCTTTCTTT
>TRBV19|17|TRBJ2-1|.|TRBD2
CASSIGGGTSPDVEQFF
TGTGCCAGTAGTATTGGGGGGGGGACTAGCCCAGACGTTGAGCAGTTCTTC
>TRBV12-3/TRBV12-4|18|TRBJ2-5|many|TRBD2
CASSFLVAGTGLAETQYF
TGTGCCAGCAGTTTCTTAGTTGCGGGAACCGGACTAGCAGAGACCCAGTACTTC
>TRBV11-3|16|TRBJ1-1|many|TRBD1
CASSLAVGTGNTEAFF
TGTGCCAGCAGCTTAGCTGTCGGGACAGGGAACACTGAAGCTTTCTTT
>TRBV19|16|TRBJ1-5|few|TRBD1
CASSLFGTGLYQPQHF
TGTGCCAGTAGCCTTTTTGGGACAGGGCTCTATCAGCCCCAGCATTTT
>TRBV12-3/TRBV12-4|14|TRBJ1-6|many|.
CASRLLQGNSPLHF
TGTGCCAGCAGACTCTTGCAGGGGAACTCACCCCTCCACTTT
>TRBV7-9|15|TRBJ1-1|many|TRBD1
CASSLSSGQPTEAFF
TGTGCCAGCAGCTTATCGTCGGGACAGCCAACTGAAGCTTTCTTT
>TRBV7-9|15|TRBJ2-7|few|.
CASSSEGGASYEQYF
TGTGCCAGCAGCTCTGAGGGGGGGGCCTCCTACGAGCAGTACTTC
>TRBV27|12|TRBJ2-7|few|.
CASSSRNYEQYF
TGTGCCAGCAGTAGCAGGAACTACGAGCAGTACTTC
>TRBV11-2|15|TRBJ1-5|many|.
CASSLGLISNQPQHF
TGTGCCAGCAGCTTAGGACTGATTAGCAATCAGCCCCAGCATTTT
>TRBV12-3/TRBV12-4|18|TRBJ2-7|.|TRBD2
CASSPRGRLAGGRGEQYF
TGTGCCAGCAGTCCTAGGGGGCGGCTAGCGGGAGGGCGGGGAGAGCAGTACTTC
>TRBV27|15|TRBJ1-5|.|TRBD1
CASSGSGQGLEPQHF
TGTGCCAGCAGTGGTTCGGGACAGGGATTGGAGCCCCAGCATTTT
>TRBV6-1|16|TRBJ2-2|few|TRBD1
CASSQFDRARTGELFF
TGTGCCAGCAGTCAATTTGACAGGGCGCGCACCGGGGAGCTGTTTTTT
>TRBV27|14|TRBJ1-2|few|.
CASRGMDGNYGYTF
TGTGCCAGCCGGGGAATGGACGGTAACTATGGCTACACCTTC
>TRBV6-1|14|TRBJ1-2|many|TRBD1
CASSLRDRDYGYTF
TGTGCCAGCAGTCTCCGGGACAGGGACTATGGCTACACCTTC
>TRBV10-3|17|TRBJ2-7|.|TRBD2
CAISEWGEPGLVGEQYF
TGTGCCATCAGTGAGTGGGGCGAACCGGGACTAGTAGGCGAGCAGTACTTC
>TRBV9|15|TRBJ1-5|.|.
CASSVSGADNQPQHF
TGTGCCAGCAGCGTTTCCGGGGCAGACAATCAGCCCCAGCATTTT
>TRBV12-3/TRBV12-4|14|TRBJ2-5|many|TRBD1
CASRLQGNQETQYF
TGTGCCAGCAGACTACAGGGGAATCAAGAGACCCAGTACTTC
>TRBV30|11|TRBJ1-1|.|.
CAWMAPTEAFF
TGTGCCTGGATGGCGCCCACTGAAGCTTTCTTT
>TRBV12-3/TRBV12-4|14|TRBJ1-1|many|.
CASTRGHLNTEAFF
TGTGCCAGCACCCGCGGACATCTGAACACTGAAGCTTTCTTT
>TRBV15|14|TRBJ2-1|.|TRBD2
CATTSGRNYNEQFF
TGTGCCACGACTAGCGGGAGAAACTACAATGAGCAGTTCTTC
>TRBV19|15|TRBJ1-3|.|.
CASRETASSGNTIYF
TGTGCCAGTAGGGAGACAGCCAGCTCTGGAAACACCATATATTTT